This T cell receptor (beta chain) was profiled in a study of shared clonotypes between healthy human individuals. The study's findings and limits: In a handful of donors, around 5% of naive CD4 clonotypes appeared in common.

With regard to this clone: Its target is not known.

Naive CD8 cells comprised CD45RO-negative, CCR7-positively selected cells, excluding terminally differentiated effector memory CD45RA+ cells. CDR1 MNHEY and CDR2 SMNVEV come from the germline V gene (reference sequence). V lost 6 bases and J 5 bases, leaving 16 bases between the germline ends. The CDR3 is made up of 14 amino acids. Measured with immunoSEQ multiplex PCR; TCRdb has only the in-frame clones, and not every one. The sample lists approximately 590,000 clones, 95% occurring once. Sequenced: naive CD8+ T cells sorted from blood. V and J are TRBV27 and TRBJ1-1, with D perhaps TRBD1 (5 bases). The sequence was collected from a woman aged 30 to 39 in good health. CDR3 in DNA: TGTGCCAGCAGGGGCAGGTCAGGGTATACTGAAGCTTTCTTT. Amino acids: CASRGRSGYTEAFF.